This T cell receptor beta chain was sequenced for a study of cytomegalovirus exposure and HLA in healthy donors. Study information: Drawn from HLA-typed donors, 80 million to 100 million unique TCRs were held in an early data release.

The PCR used 60 Vbeta and 13 Jbeta primers. Using immunoSEQ multiplex PCR, the repertoire was profiled, and TCRdb retains in-frame clones only, with some absent. The repertoire holds about 140,000 clones, with roughly 80% as singletons. General study points: Accurate prediction of HLA-A and HLA-B alleles (for most subjects) was reportedly achieved from TCR beta sequences. Earlier results showed most TCR beta V segments being productive about 87% or about 30% of the time. Associated with cytomegalovirus, according to the listing, were fewer than 200 TCR beta chains.

This CDR3 contains 20 residues. Germline CDR1 and CDR2: MDHEN and SYDVKM. V shed 1 base, J shed 0 bases, and the junction held 12 bases outside the gene matches. Of note for this clone: The antigen remains unidentified.

This receptor was obtained from a female donor in good health and CMV-seronegative. The gene calls are TRBV28 and TRBJ2-6, with 7 bases identical to TRBD2. Source material: PBMCs. This CDR3 reads CASSLSLGTGGTSGANVLTF. CDR3 in DNA: TGTGCCAGCAGTTTATCTCTAGGGACGGGAGGTACCTCTGGGGCCAACGTCCTGACTTTC.